This TCR beta chain was captured in a study of blood T cell repertoires in COVID-19. Whole-study context: Samples taken during acute and convalescent COVID-19 were collected in the United States, Italy and Spain. PBMCs, B-cell-depleted T cells, or T cells were the source of the cDNA or gDNA that made up the material.

V gave up 3 bases and J gave up 2 bases, with 16 bases separating them. The CDR3 is 16 amino acids. Germline lookup yields CDR1 MGHRA and CDR2 YSYEKL. This clone was seen a handful of times. Source study methods: Reference gene primer amplification yielded estimated nucleated cell counts. Clones were read by immunoSEQ multiplex PCR, and TCRdb kept only the in-frame ones, dropping some. The V and J calls and clone size are taken from that table; D and trimming were inferred from the DNA. In the table there are under 500,000 clones, about 89% of which are singletons. The sample consisted of peripheral blood. This chain links TRBV4-1 with TRBJ1-1; the D gene is possibly TRBD1 (5 bases). The sequence came from a woman aged 25-40 years with acute or convalescent COVID-19. The CDR3 loop reads CASSHSQGYGNTEAFF. The DNA of the CDR3 is TGCGCCAGCAGCCATTCGCAGGGATACGGTAACACTGAAGCTTTCTTT.